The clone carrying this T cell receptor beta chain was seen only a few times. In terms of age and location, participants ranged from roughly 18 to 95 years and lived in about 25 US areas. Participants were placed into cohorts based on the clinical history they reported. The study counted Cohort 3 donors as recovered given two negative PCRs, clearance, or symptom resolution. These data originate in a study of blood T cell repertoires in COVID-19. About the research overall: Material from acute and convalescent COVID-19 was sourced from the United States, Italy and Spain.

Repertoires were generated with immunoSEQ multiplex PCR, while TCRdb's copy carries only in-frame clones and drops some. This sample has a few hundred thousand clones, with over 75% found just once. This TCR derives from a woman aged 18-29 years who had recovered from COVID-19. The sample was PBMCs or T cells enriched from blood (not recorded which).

In DNA form, the CDR3 reads TGTGCCAGCAGTAGCCGGGACACGGACTACGAGCAGTACTTC. Translation: CASSSRDTDYEQYF. This chain uses TRBV28 with TRBJ2-7; D is perhaps TRBD1 (6 bases). Germline assignment: CDR1 MDHEN and CDR2 SYDVKM. This CDR3 is built from 14 residues. Trimming shortened V by 5 bases and J by 3 bases, and 14 bases separated the two germline ends.